This T cell receptor (beta chain) stems from a study of blood T cell repertoires in COVID-19. Produced via immunoSEQ multiplex PCR; TCRdb's table is partial and in-frame only. This sample has 180,000 or so clones, with around 85% found just once. Each participant's cohort was designated according to participant-reported clinical history. The length of the CDR3 is 16 residues. Trimming removed 4 bases from V and 7 bases from J; junction bases left unmatched: 14. CDR1 is KGHDR and CDR2 is SFDVKD in the germline V gene. The clonotype comes from a man aged 35 to 55 who had recovered from COVID-19. The sample comprised PBMCs or T cells enriched from blood (not recorded which). The chain carries TRBV24-1 and TRBJ1-2, with 7 nucleotides matching TRBD1. The CDR3 spells CATSDGRQGLGSGYTF. The CDR3 DNA reads as TGTGCCACCAGTGACGGACGACAGGGCTTGGGGAGTGGCTACACCTTC.